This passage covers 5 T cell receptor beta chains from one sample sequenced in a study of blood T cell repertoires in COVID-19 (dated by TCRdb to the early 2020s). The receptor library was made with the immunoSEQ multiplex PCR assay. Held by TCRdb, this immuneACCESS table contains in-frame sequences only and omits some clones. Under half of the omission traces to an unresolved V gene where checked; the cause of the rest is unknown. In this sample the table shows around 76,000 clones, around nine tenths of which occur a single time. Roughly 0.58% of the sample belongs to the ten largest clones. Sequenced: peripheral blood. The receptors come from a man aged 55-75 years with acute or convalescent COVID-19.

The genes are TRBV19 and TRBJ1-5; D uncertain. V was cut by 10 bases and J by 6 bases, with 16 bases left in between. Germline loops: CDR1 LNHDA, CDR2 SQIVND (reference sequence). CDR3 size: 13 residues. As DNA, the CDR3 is TGTGCCACCACGACAAGAGAGGGTCAGCCCCAGCATTTT. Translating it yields CATTTREGQPQHF.

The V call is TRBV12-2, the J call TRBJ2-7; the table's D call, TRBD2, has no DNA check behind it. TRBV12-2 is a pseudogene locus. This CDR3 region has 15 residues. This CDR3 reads CASRSPGLRNYEQYF. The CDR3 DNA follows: TGTGCAAGTCGCTCACCGGGACTAAGGAACTACGAGCAGTACTTC.

The CDR3 sequence: CASRLLATGNTGELFF. For the CDR3, the DNA is TGTGCCAGTAGACTTTTAGCAACGGGGAACACCGGGGAGCTGTTTTTT. The gene calls are TRBV19 and TRBJ2-2; unclear D gene. V lost 6 bases and J 1 base, leaving 15 bases between the germline ends. This CDR3 has 16 residues. Germline CDR1 LNHDA, CDR2 SQIVND (reference sequence).

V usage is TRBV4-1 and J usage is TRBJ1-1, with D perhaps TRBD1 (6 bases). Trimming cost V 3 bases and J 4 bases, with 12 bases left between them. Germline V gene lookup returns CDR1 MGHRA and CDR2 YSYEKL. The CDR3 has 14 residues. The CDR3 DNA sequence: TGCGCCAGCAGCCACGCGGACAGATTCACTGAAGCTTTCTTT. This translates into CASSHADRFTEAFF.

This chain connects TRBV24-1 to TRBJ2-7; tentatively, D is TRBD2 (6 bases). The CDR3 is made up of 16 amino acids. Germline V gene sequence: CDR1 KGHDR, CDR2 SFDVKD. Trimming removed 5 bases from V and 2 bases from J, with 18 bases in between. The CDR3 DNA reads TGTGCCACCAGTGCCACGACTCCTACGGGAGCCTACGAGCAGTACTTC. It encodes CATSATTPTGAYEQYF.